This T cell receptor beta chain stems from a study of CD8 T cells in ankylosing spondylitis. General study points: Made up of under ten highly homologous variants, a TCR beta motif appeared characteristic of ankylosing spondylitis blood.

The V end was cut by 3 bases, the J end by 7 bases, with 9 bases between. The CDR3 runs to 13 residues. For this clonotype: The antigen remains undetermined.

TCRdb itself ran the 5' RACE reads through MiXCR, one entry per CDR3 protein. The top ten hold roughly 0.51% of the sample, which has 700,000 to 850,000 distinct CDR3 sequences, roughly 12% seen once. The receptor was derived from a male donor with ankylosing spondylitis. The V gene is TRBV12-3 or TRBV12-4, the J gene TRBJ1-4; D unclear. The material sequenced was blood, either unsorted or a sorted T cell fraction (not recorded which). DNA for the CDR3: TGTGCCAGCAGTTTCAGGATTTCTGAAAAACTGTTTTTT. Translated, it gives CASSFRISEKLFF.